These 25 T cell receptor beta chains were all obtained from the same sample, sequenced in a study of shared T cell receptors in the human thymus. Profiled with immunoSEQ multiplex PCR; TCRdb holds only in-frame clones, not every one. The table shows almost 550,000 clones, with 70% to 80% occurring only once. This sample was also put to use in a study of human thymus T cells.

Sequencing was performed on thymocytes. All receptors derive from a boy in the first two years of life with a congenital heart defect.

This clone was seen a few times. The V and J genes are TRBV18 and TRBJ2-1; D possibly corresponds to TRBD2 (7 bases). Germline V gene data show CDR1 as KGHSH and CDR2 as LQKENI. CDR3 length: 13 amino acids. V lost 6 bases and J lost 13, with 19 bases in between. In DNA form, the CDR3 reads TGTGCCAGCTCGCGGGACTACTCGGGGGCCCAGTTCTTC. Encoded protein: CASSRDYSGAQFF. Full variable domain (missing parts from reference TRBV18 and TRBJ2-1): NAGVMQNPRHLVRRRGQEARLRCSPMKGHSHVYWYRQLPEEGLKFMVYLQKENIIDESGMPKERFSAEFPKEGPSILRIQQVVRGDSAAYFCASSRDYSGAQFFGPGTRLTVL.

In this sample, this clone turned up once. The V call is TRBV2, the J call TRBJ2-7, with 8 positions matching TRBD2. V trimming: 0 bases; J trimming: 2 bases; junction bases outside the gene matches: 6. This CDR3 has 16 residues. The V gene's germline CDR1 is SNHLY and CDR2 FYNNEI. The CDR3: CASSEAAAGGTYEQYF. The CDR3 DNA is TGTGCCAGCAGTGAAGCAGCGGCGGGAGGAACCTACGAGCAGTACTTC.

The chain employs TRBV5-1 and TRBJ2-7; D perhaps matches TRBD1 (5 bases). The CDR3 length is 16 residues. Germline CDR1 and CDR2: SGHRS and YFSETQ. The V gene lost 1 base and the J gene lost 2 bases, with 16 bases spanning the gap. The CDR3 protein is CASSLSQLDSTYEQYF. CDR3 in DNA: TGCGCCAGCAGCTTGTCTCAGCTCGACAGCACCTACGAGCAGTACTTC.

This clone has only one observation. The gene calls are TRBV28 and TRBJ1-5, with TRBD1 matching over 12 bases. The junction had 12 bases not matched to a gene; V was cut back by 6 bases and J by 0 bases. The length of the CDR3 is 19 residues. Germline V gene lookup returns CDR1 MDHEN and CDR2 SYDVKM. CDR3 region: CASRDPWGQGAISNQPQHF. CDR3 bases: TGTGCCAGCAGGGACCCCTGGGGACAGGGGGCCATTAGCAATCAGCCCCAGCATTTT.

Turning to this clone: Other DNA variants within this sample encode the same CDR3. The genes are TRBV11-2 and TRBJ1-4, with a possible D match to TRBD1 (6 bases). In germline, CDR1 is SGHAT, CDR2 FQNNGV. V gave up 5 bases and J gave up 7 bases, with 11 bases separating them. This CDR3 region has 13 residues. Written as DNA, the CDR3 is TGTGCCAGCAGCCTTGGGGGCGGTGAAAAACTGTTTTTT. Encoded protein: CASSLGGGEKLFF.

The chain uses TRBV7-9 and TRBJ2-7; D gene uncertain. The ends were cut back, 5 bases at V and 3 bases at J, with 23 bases in the middle. The CDR3 is 17 amino acids. Germline CDR1 is SEHNR and CDR2 is FQNEAQ (reference sequence). The CDR3 region has the DNA TGTGCCAGCAGCCTCGGCAACCTTAAGCGTCGCGTCTACGAGCAGTACTTC. Translation: CASSLGNLKRRVYEQYF. Variable domain in full (rest from reference TRBV7-9 and TRBJ2-7): DTGVSQNPRHKITKRGQNVTFRCDPISEHNRLYWYRQTLGQGPEFLTYFQNEAQLEKSRLLSDRFSAERPKGSFSTLEIQRTEQGDSAMYLCASSLGNLKRRVYEQYFGPGTRLTVT.

A single count supports this clone. V and J are TRBV5-1 and TRBJ2-2; TRBD1 agrees at 8 bases. CDR1 is SGHRS, CDR2 YFSETQ, per germline. J lost 1 base, V lost 2 bases, and 7 bases had no gene match. This CDR3 is built from 17 residues. CDR3 in DNA: TGCGCCAGCAGCTTCCATTCCGGGACAGGGAACACCGGGGAGCTGTTTTTT. Amino acids: CASSFHSGTGNTGELFF.

The rearrangement links TRBV11-3 to TRBJ2-7; 10 positions match TRBD2. Germline values: CDR1 SGHNT, CDR2 YENEEA. The J segment lost 7 bases and the V segment lost 0 bases, leaving 9 bases of the junction unmatched. CDR3 length equals 16 residues. The CDR3 DNA reads as TGTGCCAGCAGCTTAGACCTCCTAGCGGGAGTGGGTGAGCAGTACTTC. Translating it yields CASSLDLLAGVGEQYF.

Only one count was recorded for this clone. The V and J genes are TRBV6-5 and TRBJ2-2; 8 bases line up with TRBD1. Germline V gives CDR1 MNHEY, CDR2 SVGAGI. The CDR3 sequence is 15 residues long. The ends lost 5 bases at V and 8 bases at J; junction bases unmatched: 10. CDR3 sequence reads: CASSRDRLPGGELFF. Written as DNA, the CDR3 is TGTGCCAGCAGTCGGGACAGGCTCCCAGGGGGGGAGCTGTTTTTT.

This chain links TRBV15 with TRBJ1-1; D possibly corresponds to TRBD1 (5 bases). The ends were cut back, 3 bases at V and 4 bases at J, with 15 bases in the middle. The germline V gene encodes CDR1 LNHNV and CDR2 YYDKDF (reference sequence). The CDR3 is 15 amino acids. The CDR3 nucleotides are TGTGCCACCAGCAGTCGCGGGGCCCCGGGCACTGAAGCTTTCTTT. Encoded protein: CATSSRGAPGTEAFF. The complete variable domain, with remaining parts taken from reference TRBV15 and TRBJ1-1, reads DAMVIQNPRYQVTQFGKPVTLSCSQTLNHNVMYWYQQKSSQAPKLLFHYYDKDFNNEADTPDNFQSRRPNTSFCFLDIRSPGLGDTAMYLCATSSRGAPGTEAFFGQGTRLTVV.

This clone was detected once. The chain combines TRBV4-2 with TRBJ2-1, with TRBD2 matching over 12 bases. V lost 4 bases, J lost 2 bases, and 15 bases stayed unmatched. The CDR3 contains 20 residues. Germline V gives CDR1 LGHNA, CDR2 YNFKEQ. The CDR3 region has the DNA TGTGCCAGCAGCCCCCATGAGGAGACTAGCGGGAGTTTCCCCTACAATGAGCAGTTCTTC. Translated: CASSPHEETSGSFPYNEQFF.

The chain recombines TRBV30 with TRBJ2-7; possible D gene TRBD2, 7 bases. The CDR3 has 15 amino acids. CDR1 and CDR2 (germline): GTSNPN, SVGIG (reference sequence). Between the trimmed V and J ends, which lost 0 bases and 4 bases, there was a span of 16 bases. The DNA of the CDR3 is TGTGCCTGGAGTGTAGGGGGGGCGGGGCAATACGAGCAGTACTTC. Translating gives CAWSVGGAGQYEQYF.

This chain connects TRBV15 to TRBJ2-7; D gene unclear. The CDR3 spans 15 residues. Germline CDR1 and CDR2: LNHNV and YYDKDF (reference sequence). Trimming shortened V by 3 bases and J by 3 bases, and 15 bases separated the two germline ends. CDR3 amino acids: CATSSVGDWVYEQYF. The CDR3 bases are TGTGCCACCAGCAGTGTAGGAGATTGGGTCTACGAGCAGTACTTC.

The chain has TRBV27 and TRBJ2-1; 7 bases align to TRBD2. This CDR3 is 14 amino acids long. The J segment lost 7 bases and the V segment lost 5 bases, leaving 8 bases of the junction unmatched. Germline CDR1 is MNHEY and CDR2 is SMNVEV (reference sequence). CDR3 protein: CASSPSGNENEQFF. CDR3 DNA sequence: TGTGCCAGCAGTCCCAGCGGGAATGAGAATGAGCAGTTCTTC.

The genes are TRBV6-1 and TRBJ1-1, with D possibly matching TRBD1 (6 bases). CDR1 is MNHNS, CDR2 SASEGT, per germline. Trimming pared 8 bases from V and 2 bases from J, leaving 18 bases between. The CDR3 consists of 15 residues. CDR3 region: CASYRAGVLNTEAFF. The CDR3 DNA reads as TGTGCCAGCTACAGGGCAGGAGTGTTAAACACTGAAGCTTTCTTT.

V gene TRBV5-4 combines with J gene TRBJ2-3; 7 positions match TRBD2. In germline, CDR1 is SGHNT, CDR2 YYREEE (reference sequence). The CDR3 contains 15 residues. V lost 2 bases and J lost 5; bases outside the gene matches: 8. As DNA, the CDR3 is TGTGCCAGCAGCTTCCGGCGGGAGCGGGTAGATACGCAGTATTTT. Encoded protein: CASSFRRERVDTQYF.

The chain combines TRBV6-1 with TRBJ1-2, with D tentatively TRBD1 (5 bases). V was clipped by 2 bases and J by 3 bases, with 13 bases between them. CDR1 and CDR2 from the germline V gene are MNHNS and SASEGT. This CDR3 comprises 15 residues. CDR3 in DNA: TGTGCCAGCAGTGAAATCGGGCAGGGCGACTATGGCTACACCTTC. It yields the protein CASSEIGQGDYGYTF.

This clone was seen once. The chain uses TRBV27 and TRBJ1-5; no reliable D call. Germline CDR1 MNHEY, CDR2 SMNVEV (reference sequence). V was trimmed by 7 bases and J by 4 bases, leaving 5 bases between them. This CDR3 contains 11 residues. The CDR3 DNA is TGTGCCAGCACCTCTAATCAGCCCCAGCATTTT. This sequence encodes CASTSNQPQHF.

The V gene is TRBV5-1, the J gene TRBJ2-2; D is ambiguous. V lost 1 base and J 7 bases, leaving 5 bases between the germline ends. From germline, CDR1 is SGHRS and CDR2 YFSETQ. The CDR3 extends over 12 amino acids. The CDR3 nucleotides read TGCGCCAGCAGCTTGCTCGGCGGGGAGCTGTTTTTT. Translation gives CASSLLGGELFF.

The chain carries TRBV7-3 and TRBJ2-3, with 9 bases fitting TRBD2. The CDR3 runs 16 residues. The V and J ends lost 3 bases and 2 bases, in that order; junction bases with no gene match: 6. CDR1 and CDR2 from the germline V gene are SGHTA and FQGTGA. The CDR3 DNA reads TGTGCCAGCAGCTTGACTAGCGGCAAACCCACAGATACGCAGTATTTT. It translates to CASSLTSGKPTDTQYF.

This chain connects TRBV27 to TRBJ2-3, with a weak D call TRBD2 (5 bases). CDR3 size: 14 residues. Germline V gives CDR1 MNHEY, CDR2 SMNVEV (reference sequence). Trimming took 8 bases from V and 0 from J, leaving 12 bases between them. The CDR3 spells CASRGQRSTDTQYF. CDR3 bases: TGTGCCAGCCGAGGGCAGCGGAGCACAGATACGCAGTATTTT.

The genes are TRBV7-9 and TRBJ2-1; 11 bases are shared with TRBD2. CDR1 is SEHNR, CDR2 FQNEAQ, per germline (reference sequence). This CDR3 region has 15 residues. V was pared by 11 bases and J by 7 bases, with 13 bases of the junction left unmatched. Here the CDR3 reads CAGGRTSGSQNEQFF. CDR3 coding DNA: TGTGCCGGGGGGCGTACTAGCGGGAGTCAAAATGAGCAGTTCTTC.

The chain uses TRBV5-4 and TRBJ2-1; the D gene is possibly TRBD2 (6 bases). Trimming took 2 bases from V and 7 from J, leaving 7 bases between them. The germline V gene has CDR1 SGHNT and CDR2 YYREEE (reference sequence). The CDR3 covers 12 residues. The CDR3, as DNA: TGTGCCAGCAGCTTCGGGGGAAATGAGCAGTTCTTC. Amino acid sequence: CASSFGGNEQFF.

This rearrangement joins TRBV7-8 to TRBJ2-1; 8 positions agree with TRBD2. Per germline, CDR1 SGHVS and CDR2 FQNEAQ. J gave up 0 bases and V 4 bases, and 5 bases lay outside the gene matches. There are 16 residues in the CDR3. The DNA for the CDR3 is TGTGCCAGCAGCTCGCGGACTAGCCTCTCCTACAATGAGCAGTTCTTC. It is translated as CASSSRTSLSYNEQFF.

This clone appeared once. The chain carries TRBV5-1 and TRBJ2-7; no definite D call. CDR3 size: 16 residues. Germline CDR1 reads SGHRS; CDR2 reads YFSETQ. The germline V and J ends were trimmed by 4 bases and 6 bases, with 23 bases remaining between them. The DNA for the CDR3 is TGCGCCAGCAGCGCCGCTGTTCATGGTGTCGGCGGCGAGCAGTACTTC. As protein: CASSAAVHGVGGEQYF.